The sequence of this TCR beta chain was determined in a study of OX40 agonist ivuxolimab in advanced cancers. For the study at large: Patients were dosed with the agonistic anti-OX40 (CD134) antibody ivuxolimab.

Here immunoSEQ multiplex PCR was the method, and the copy in TCRdb shows in-frame clones only, minus some. The sample has 55,000 to 65,000 clones, 80% to 90% seen once. Germline assignment: CDR1 SGHTA and CDR2 FQGTGA. The CDR3 sequence is 15 residues long. Trimming took 6 bases from V and 4 from J; bases not matched to a gene: 5. Concerning this clone: Its matching antigen is unknown. Other DNA sequences in the sample encode the same CDR3.

Whole-study results and caveats: The study found that CD8+ T cells averaged more expanded clones than CD4+.

The sequence was collected from an adult with an advanced solid tumor such as melanoma, head and neck, liver or kidney cancer. The gene calls are TRBV7-3 and TRBJ2-3; 12 bases map to TRBD1. The input for sequencing was CD4+ or CD8+ T cells sorted from blood, taken in a trial of the OX40 agonist ivuxolimab. Here the CDR3 DNA reads TGTGCCAGCAGGGGGACAGGGGGCGCAGCAGATACGCAGTATTTT. Its protein is CASRGTGGAADTQYF. Together with reference TRBV7-3 and TRBJ2-3, the CDR3 gives the full variable domain: GAGVSQTPSNKVTEKGKYVELRCDPISGHTALYWYRQSLGQGPEFLIYFQGTGAADDSGLPNDRFFAVRPEGSVSTLKIQRTERGDSAVYLCASRGTGGAADTQYFGPGTRLTVL.